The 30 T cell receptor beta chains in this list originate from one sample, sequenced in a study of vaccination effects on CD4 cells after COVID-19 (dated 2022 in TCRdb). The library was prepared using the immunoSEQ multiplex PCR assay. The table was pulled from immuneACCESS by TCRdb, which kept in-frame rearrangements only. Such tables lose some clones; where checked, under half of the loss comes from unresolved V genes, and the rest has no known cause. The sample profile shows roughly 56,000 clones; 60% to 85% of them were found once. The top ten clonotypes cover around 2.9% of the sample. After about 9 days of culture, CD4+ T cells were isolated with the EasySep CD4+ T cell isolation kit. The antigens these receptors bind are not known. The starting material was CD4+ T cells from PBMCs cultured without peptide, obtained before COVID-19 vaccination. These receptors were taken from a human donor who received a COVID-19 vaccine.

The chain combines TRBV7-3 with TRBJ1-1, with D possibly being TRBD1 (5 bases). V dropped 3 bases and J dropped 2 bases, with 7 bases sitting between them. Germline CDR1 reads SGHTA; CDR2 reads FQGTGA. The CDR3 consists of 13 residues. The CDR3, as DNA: TGTGCCAGCAGCTTTCGGACAAACACTGAAGCTTTCTTT. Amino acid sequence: CASSFRTNTEAFF.

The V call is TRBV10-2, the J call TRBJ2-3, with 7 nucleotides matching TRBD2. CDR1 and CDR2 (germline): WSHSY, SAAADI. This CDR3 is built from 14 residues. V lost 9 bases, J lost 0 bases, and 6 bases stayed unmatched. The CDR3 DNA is TGCGCCAGTAAGACTAGCAGGAGCACAGATACGCAGTATTTT. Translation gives CASKTSRSTDTQYF.

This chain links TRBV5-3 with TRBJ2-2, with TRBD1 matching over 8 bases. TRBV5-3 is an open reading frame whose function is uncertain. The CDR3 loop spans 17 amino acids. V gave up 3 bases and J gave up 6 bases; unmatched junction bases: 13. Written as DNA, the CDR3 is TGTGCCAGAAGCTCCACTCGGACAGGGAGGCATGCCGGGGAGCTGTTTTTT. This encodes CARSSTRTGRHAGELFF.

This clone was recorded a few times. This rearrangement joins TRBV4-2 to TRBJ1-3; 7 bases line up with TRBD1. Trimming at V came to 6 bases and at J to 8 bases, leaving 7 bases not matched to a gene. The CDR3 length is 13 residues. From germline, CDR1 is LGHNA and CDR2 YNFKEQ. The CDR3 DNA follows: TGTGCCAGCAGGGAGACAGGGATGGACACCATATATTTT. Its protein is CASRETGMDTIYF.

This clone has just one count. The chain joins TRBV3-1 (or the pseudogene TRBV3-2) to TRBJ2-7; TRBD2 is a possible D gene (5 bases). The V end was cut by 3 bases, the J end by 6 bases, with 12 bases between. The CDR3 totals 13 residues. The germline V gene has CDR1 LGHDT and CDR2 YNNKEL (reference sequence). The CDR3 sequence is CASSHARDGEQYV. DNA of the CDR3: TGTGCCAGCAGCCATGCGAGGGATGGCGAGCAGTACGTC.

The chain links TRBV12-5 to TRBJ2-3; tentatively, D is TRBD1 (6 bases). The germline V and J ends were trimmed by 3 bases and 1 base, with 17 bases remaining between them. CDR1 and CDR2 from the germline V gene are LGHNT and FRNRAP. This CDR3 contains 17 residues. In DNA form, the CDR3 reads TGTGCTAGTGGTTTTATCGGTTGGGGGCACCGCACAGATACGCAGTATTTT. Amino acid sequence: CASGFIGWGHRTDTQYF. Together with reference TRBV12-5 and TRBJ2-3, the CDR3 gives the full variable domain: DARVTQTPRHKVTEMGQEVTMRCQPILGHNTVFWYRQTMMQGLELLAYFRNRAPLDDSGMPKDRFSAEMPDATLATLKIQPSEPRDSAVYFCASGFIGWGHRTDTQYFGPGTRLTVL.

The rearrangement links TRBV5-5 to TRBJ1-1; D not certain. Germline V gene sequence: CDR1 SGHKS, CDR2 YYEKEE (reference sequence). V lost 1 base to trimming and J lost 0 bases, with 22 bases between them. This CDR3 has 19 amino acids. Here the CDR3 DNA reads TGTGCCAGCAGCTTGTCGGGGTTACGGGCTGTCGGCATGAACACTGAAGCTTTCTTT. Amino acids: CASSLSGLRAVGMNTEAFF.

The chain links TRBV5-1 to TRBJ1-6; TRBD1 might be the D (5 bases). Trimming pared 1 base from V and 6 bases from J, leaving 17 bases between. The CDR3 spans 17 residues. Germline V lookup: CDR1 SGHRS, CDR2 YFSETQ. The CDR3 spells CASSLMALTVINSPLHF. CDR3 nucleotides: TGCGCCAGCAGCTTGATGGCCCTGACAGTGATTAATTCACCCCTCCACTTT.

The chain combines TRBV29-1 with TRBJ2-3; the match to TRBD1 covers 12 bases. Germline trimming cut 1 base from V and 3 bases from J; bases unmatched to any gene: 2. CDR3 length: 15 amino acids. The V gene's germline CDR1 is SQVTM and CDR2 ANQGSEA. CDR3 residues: CSVEGGQGATDTQYF. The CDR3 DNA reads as TGCAGCGTTGAAGGGGGACAGGGGGCTACAGATACGCAGTATTTT.

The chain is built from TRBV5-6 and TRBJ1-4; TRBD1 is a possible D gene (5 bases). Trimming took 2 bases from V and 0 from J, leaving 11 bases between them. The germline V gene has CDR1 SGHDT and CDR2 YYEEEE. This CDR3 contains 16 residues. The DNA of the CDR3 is TGTGCCAGCAGCTTTTGGGGGGATGCAACTAATGAAAAACTGTTTTTT. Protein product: CASSFWGDATNEKLFF.

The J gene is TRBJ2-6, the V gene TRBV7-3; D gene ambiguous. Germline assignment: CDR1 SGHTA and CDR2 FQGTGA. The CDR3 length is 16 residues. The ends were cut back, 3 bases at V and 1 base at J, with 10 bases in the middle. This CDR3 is CASSFDPTSGANVLTF. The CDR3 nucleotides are TGTGCCAGCAGCTTTGACCCCACTTCTGGGGCCAACGTCCTGACTTTC.

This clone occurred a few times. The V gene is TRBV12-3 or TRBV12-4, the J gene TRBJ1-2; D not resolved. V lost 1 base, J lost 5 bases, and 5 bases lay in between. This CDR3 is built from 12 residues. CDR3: CASSLGQYGYTF. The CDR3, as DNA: TGTGCCAGCAGTTTAGGCCAGTATGGCTACACCTTC.

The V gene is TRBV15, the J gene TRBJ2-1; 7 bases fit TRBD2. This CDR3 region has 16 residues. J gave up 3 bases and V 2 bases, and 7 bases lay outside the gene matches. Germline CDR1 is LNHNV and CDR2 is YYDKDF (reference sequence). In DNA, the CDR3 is TGTGCCACCAGCAGACGTCTAGCGGACGGCTACAATGAGCAGTTCTTC. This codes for CATSRRLADGYNEQFF.

CDR3 in amino acids: CARSPAPSLAFF. Here the CDR3 DNA reads TGTGCCAGAAGCCCCGCCCCAAGCTTGGCTTTCTTT. This chain links TRBV5-3 with TRBJ1-1; D unclear. TRBV5-3 is sorted into the ORF group, with uncertain function. Trimming shortened V by 4 bases and J by 11 bases, and 15 bases separated the two germline ends. The CDR3 covers 12 residues.

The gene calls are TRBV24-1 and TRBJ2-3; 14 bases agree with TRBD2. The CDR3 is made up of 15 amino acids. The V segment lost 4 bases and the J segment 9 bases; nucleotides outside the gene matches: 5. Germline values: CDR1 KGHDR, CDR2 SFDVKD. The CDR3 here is CATSDPGLAGETQYF. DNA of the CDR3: TGTGCCACCAGTGACCCGGGACTAGCGGGGGAGACGCAGTATTTT.

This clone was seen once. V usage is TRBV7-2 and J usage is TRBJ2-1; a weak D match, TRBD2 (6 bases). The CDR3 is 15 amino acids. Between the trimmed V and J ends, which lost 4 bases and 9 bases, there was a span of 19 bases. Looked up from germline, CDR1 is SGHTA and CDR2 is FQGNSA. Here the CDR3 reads CASSSTLPGVGEQFF. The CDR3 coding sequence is TGTGCCAGCAGCTCCACACTACCGGGAGTTGGTGAGCAGTTCTTC.

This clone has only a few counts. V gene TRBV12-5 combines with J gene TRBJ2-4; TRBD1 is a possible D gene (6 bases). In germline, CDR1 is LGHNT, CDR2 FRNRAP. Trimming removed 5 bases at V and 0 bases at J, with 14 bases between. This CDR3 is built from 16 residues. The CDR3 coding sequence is TGTGCTAGTGGTCCTACAGGGTCGCTAGCCAAAAACATTCAGTACTTC. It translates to CASGPTGSLAKNIQYF.

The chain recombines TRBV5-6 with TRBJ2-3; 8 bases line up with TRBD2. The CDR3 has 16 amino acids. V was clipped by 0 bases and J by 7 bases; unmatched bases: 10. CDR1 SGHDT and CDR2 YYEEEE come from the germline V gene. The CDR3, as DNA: TGTGCCAGCAGCTTGGGAGACGGGGGGGCTGGATATACGCAGTATTTT. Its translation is CASSLGDGGAGYTQYF. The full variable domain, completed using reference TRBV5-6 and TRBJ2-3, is DAGVTQSPTHLIKTRGQQVTLRCSPKSGHDTVSWYQQALGQGPQFIFQYYEEEERQRGNFPDRFSGHQFPNYSSELNVNALLLGDSALYLCASSLGDGGAGYTQYFGPGTRLTVL.

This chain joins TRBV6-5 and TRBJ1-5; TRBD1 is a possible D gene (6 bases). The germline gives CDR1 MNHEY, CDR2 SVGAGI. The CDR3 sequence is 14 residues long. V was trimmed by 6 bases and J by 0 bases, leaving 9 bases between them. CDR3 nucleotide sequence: TGTGCCAGCAGCCGGACAGTTAGCAATCAGCCCCAGCATTTT. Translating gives CASSRTVSNQPQHF.

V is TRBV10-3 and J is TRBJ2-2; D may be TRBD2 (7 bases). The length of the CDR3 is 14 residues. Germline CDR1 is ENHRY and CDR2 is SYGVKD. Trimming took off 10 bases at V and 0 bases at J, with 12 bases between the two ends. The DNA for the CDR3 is TGTGCCAACGGGGGGCCCCCGAACACCGGGGAGCTGTTTTTT. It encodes CANGGPPNTGELFF.

DNA of the CDR3: TGTGCCAGCAGTCGACAGGGTAGCCGCTACGAGCAGTACGTC. It yields the protein CASSRQGSRYEQYV. This chain uses TRBV6-6 with TRBJ2-7; TRBD1 matches at 7 bases. The CDR3 spans 14 residues. V was pared by 5 bases and J by 3 bases, with 7 bases of the junction left unmatched. Germline loops: CDR1 MNHNY, CDR2 SVGAGI (reference sequence).

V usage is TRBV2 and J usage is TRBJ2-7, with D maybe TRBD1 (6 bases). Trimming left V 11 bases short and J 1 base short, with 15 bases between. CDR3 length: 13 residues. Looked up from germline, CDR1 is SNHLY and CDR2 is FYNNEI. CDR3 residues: CARQPTGSYEQYV. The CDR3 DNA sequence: TGTGCCCGACAACCTACAGGGTCCTACGAGCAGTACGTC.

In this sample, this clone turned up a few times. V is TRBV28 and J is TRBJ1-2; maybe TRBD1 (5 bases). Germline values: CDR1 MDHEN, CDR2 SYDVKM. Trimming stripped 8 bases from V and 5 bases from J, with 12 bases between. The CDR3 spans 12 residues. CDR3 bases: TGTGCCAGCGGCGGGGGTCGGTATGGCTACACCTTC. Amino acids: CASGGGRYGYTF.

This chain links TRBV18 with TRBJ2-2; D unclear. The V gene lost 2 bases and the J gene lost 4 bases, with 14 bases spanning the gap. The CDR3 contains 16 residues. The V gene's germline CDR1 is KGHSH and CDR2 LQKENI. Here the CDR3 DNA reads TGTGCCAGCTCACCATGGAGCGACCTGCGCACCGGGGAGCTGTTTTTT. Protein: CASSPWSDLRTGELFF.

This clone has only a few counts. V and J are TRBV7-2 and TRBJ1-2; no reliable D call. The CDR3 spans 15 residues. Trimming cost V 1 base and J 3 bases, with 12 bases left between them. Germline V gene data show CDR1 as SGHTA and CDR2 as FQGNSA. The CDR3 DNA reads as TGTGCCAGCAGCTTAGAGGGTGGGAGAGACTATGGCTACACCTTC. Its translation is CASSLEGGRDYGYTF.

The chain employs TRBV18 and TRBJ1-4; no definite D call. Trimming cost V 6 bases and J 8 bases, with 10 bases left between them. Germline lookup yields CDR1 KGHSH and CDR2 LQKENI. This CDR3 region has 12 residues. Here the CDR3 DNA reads TGTGCCAGCTCTGGTAGTGCGGAAAAACTGTTTTTT. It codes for CASSGSAEKLFF. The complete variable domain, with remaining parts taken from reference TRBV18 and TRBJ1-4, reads NAGVMQNPRHLVRRRGQEARLRCSPMKGHSHVYWYRQLPEEGLKFMVYLQKENIIDESGMPKERFSAEFPKEGPSILRIQQVVRGDSAAYFCASSGSAEKLFFGSGTQLSVL.

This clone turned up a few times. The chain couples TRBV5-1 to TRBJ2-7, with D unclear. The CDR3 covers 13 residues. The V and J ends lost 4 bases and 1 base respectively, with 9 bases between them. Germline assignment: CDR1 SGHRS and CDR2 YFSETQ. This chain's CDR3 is CASSADGSYEQYV. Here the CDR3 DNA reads TGCGCCAGCAGCGCGGACGGATCCTACGAGCAGTACGTC.

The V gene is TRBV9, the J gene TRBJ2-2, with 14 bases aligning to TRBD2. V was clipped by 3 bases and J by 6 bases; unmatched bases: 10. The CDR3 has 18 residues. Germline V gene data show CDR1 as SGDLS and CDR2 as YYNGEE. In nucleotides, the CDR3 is TGTGCCAGCAGCGCCTGGACTAGCGGGGGGAGTGACGCCGGGGAGCTGTTTTTT. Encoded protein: CASSAWTSGGSDAGELFF. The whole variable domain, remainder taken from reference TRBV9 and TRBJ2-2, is DSGVTQTPKHLITATGQRVTLRCSPRSGDLSVYWYQQSLDQGLQFLIQYYNGEERAKGNILERFSAQQFPDLHSELNLSSLELGDSALYFCASSAWTSGGSDAGELFFGEGSRLTVL.

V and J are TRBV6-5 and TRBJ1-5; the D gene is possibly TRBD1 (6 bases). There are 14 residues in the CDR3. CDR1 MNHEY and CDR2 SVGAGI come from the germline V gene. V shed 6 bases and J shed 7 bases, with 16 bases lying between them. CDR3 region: CASRAGGGRQPQHF. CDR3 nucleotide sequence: TGTGCCAGCAGGGCCGGGGGGGGGCGACAGCCCCAGCATTTT.

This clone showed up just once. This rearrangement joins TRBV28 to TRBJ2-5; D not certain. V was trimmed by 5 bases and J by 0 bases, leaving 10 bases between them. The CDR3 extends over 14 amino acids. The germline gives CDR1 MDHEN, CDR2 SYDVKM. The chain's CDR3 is CASSVPRDQETQYF. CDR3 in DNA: TGTGCCAGCAGTGTACCTAGGGACCAAGAGACCCAGTACTTC. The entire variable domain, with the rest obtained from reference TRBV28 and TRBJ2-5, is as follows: DVKVTQSSRYLVKRTGEKVFLECVQDMDHENMFWYRQDPGLGLRLIYFSYDVKMKEKGDIPEGYSVSREKKERFSLILESASTNQTSMYLCASSVPRDQETQYFGPGTRLLVL.